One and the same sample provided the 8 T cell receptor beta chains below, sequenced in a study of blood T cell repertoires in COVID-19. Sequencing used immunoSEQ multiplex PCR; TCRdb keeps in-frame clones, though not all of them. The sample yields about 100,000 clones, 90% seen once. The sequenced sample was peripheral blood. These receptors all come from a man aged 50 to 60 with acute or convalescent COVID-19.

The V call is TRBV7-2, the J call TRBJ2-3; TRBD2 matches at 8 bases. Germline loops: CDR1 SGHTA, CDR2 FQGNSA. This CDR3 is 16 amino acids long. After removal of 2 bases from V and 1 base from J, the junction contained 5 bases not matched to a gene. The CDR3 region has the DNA TGTGCCAGCAGCTTATCGGGAGGGCCGGGCACAGATACGCAGTATTTT. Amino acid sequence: CASSLSGGPGTDTQYF.

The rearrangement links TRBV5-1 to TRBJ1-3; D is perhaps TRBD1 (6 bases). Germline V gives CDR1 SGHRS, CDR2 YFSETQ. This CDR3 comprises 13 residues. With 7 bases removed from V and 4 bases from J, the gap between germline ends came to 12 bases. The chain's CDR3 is CASHRGAGNTIYF. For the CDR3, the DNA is TGCGCCAGCCACCGGGGGGCCGGAAACACCATATATTTT. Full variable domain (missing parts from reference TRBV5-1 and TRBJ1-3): KAGVTQTPRYLIKTRGQQVTLSCSPISGHRSVSWYQQTPGQGLQFLFEYFSETQRNKGNFPGRFSGRQFSNSRSEMNVSTLELGDSALYLCASHRGAGNTIYFGEGSWLTVV.

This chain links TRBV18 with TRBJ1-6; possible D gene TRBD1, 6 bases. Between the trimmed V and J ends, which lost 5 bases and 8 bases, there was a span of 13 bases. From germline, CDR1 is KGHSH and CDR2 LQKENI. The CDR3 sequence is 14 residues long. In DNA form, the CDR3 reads TGTGCCAGCTCAAAAGACAGGCGTGATTCACCCCTCCACTTT. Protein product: CASSKDRRDSPLHF.

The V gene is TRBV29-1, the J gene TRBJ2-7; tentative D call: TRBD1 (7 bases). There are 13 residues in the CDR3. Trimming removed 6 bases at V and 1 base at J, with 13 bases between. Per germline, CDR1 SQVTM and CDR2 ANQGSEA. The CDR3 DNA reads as TGCAGCGTGGAGGGACAGTTTTCCTACGAGCAGTACTTC. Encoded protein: CSVEGQFSYEQYF.

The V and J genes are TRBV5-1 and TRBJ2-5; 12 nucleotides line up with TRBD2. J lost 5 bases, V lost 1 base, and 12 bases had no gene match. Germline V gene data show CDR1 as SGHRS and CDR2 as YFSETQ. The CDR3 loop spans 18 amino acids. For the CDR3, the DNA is TGCGCCAGCAGCTTGCAGGGCCCGACTAGCGGGAGATTGGAGACCCAGTACTTC. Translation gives CASSLQGPTSGRLETQYF.

Written as DNA, the CDR3 is TGTGCCAGCAGCTCTCCCGGGACAGGGCCTACTCCGGAGTTCTTC. The encoded protein is CASSSPGTGPTPEFF. The V gene is TRBV7-9, the J gene TRBJ2-1; 9 bases match TRBD1. The V segment lost 4 bases and the J segment 14 bases; nucleotides outside the gene matches: 15. Germline V lookup: CDR1 SEHNR, CDR2 FQNEAQ (reference sequence). The CDR3 covers 15 residues.

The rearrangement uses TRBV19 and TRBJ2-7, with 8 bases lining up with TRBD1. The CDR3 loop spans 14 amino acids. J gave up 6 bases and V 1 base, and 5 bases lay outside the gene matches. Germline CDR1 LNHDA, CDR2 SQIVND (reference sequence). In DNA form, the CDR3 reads TGTGCCAGTAGTATAGGTCAGGGGGCGAGCGAGCAGTACTTC. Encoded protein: CASSIGQGASEQYF. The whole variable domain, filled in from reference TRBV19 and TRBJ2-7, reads DGGITQSPKYLFRKEGQNVTLSCEQNLNHDAMYWYRQDPGQGLRLIYYSQIVNDFQKGDIAEGYSVSREKKESFPLTVTSAQKNPTAFYLCASSIGQGASEQYFGPGTRLTVT.

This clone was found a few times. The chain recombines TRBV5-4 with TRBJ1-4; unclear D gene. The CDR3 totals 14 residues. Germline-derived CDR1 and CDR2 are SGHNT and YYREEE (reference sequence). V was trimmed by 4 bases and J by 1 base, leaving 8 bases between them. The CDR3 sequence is CASSPQETNEKLFF. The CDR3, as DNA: TGTGCCAGCAGCCCTCAGGAAACTAATGAAAAACTGTTTTTT.